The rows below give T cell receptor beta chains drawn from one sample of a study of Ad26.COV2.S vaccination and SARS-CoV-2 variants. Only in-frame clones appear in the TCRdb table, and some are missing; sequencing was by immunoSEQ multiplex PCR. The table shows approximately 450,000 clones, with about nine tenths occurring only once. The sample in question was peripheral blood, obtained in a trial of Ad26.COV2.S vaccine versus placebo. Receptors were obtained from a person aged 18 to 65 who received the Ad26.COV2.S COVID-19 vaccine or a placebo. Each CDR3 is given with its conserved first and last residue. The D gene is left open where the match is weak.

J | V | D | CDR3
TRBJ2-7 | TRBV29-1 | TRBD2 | CSVAGLAGAAYEQYF
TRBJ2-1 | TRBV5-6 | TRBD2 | CASSLGLAGVREQFF
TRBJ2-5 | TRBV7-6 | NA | CASSLAEETQYF
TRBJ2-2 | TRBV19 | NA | CASSIKRRMNTGELFF
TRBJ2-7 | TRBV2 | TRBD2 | CASNWREPYEQYF
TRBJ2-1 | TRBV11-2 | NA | CASSSAKGRKDNEQFF
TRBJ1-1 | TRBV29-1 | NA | CSVEGENTEAFF
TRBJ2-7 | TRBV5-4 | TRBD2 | CASRKDAGGYEQYF
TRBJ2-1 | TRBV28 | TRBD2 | CASRTGGGSYNEQFF
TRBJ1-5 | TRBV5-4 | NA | CASSLEANQPQHF
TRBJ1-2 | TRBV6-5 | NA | CASSTGGGYTF
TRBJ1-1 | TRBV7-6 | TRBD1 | CASSLEDRGTEAFF
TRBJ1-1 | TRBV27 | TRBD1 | CASSLQQGAGTEAFF
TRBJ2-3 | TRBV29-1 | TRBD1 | CSVEEWTGLLTDTQYF
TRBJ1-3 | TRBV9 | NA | CASSPNGVFGNTIYF
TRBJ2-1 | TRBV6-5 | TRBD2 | CASSFLSSGRANEQFF
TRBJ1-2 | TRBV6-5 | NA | CASSYSTGTDYGYTF
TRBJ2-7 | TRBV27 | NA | CASSFDRNYEQYF
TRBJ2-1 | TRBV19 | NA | CASSFPASSYNEQFF
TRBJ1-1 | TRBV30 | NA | CAWSVGRVSLNTEAFF
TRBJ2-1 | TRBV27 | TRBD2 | CASSSSAGGNEQFF
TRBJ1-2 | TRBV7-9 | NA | CASSSPMDYGYTF
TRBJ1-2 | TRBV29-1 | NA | CSALVSGTTNYGYTF
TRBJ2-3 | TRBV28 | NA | CASSLISEGTDTQYF
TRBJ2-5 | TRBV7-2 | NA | CASSFRTGFGETQYF
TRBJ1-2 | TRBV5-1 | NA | CASSLALGRDLNYGYTF
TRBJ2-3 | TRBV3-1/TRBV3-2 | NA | CASSPWHRTDTQYF
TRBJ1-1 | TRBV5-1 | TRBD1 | CASRSGQGMTEAFF
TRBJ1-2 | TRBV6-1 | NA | CASSEDSYGYTF